What follows is one T cell receptor (beta chain) and its context. Assay: immunoSEQ multiplex PCR; the TCRdb copy retains only in-frame clones and omits some. The profile shows 90,000 or so clones, 85% to 90% of them singletons. This record belongs to a study of control samples from healthy donors and cancer patients. This CDR3 has 13 amino acids. V was pared by 1 base and J by 5 bases, with 8 bases between. Germline V CDR1 and CDR2: LGHNT, FRNRAP. The TCR was taken from a woman in her forties or fifties with colorectal cancer. Material for sequencing was PBMCs. The chain joins TRBV12-5 to TRBJ2-5, with no clear D. The CDR3 here is CASGLGRRETQYF. CDR3 DNA sequence: TGTGCTAGTGGTTTGGGCAGAAGGGAGACCCAGTACTTC.